This TCR beta chain was sequenced in a study of blood T cell repertoires in COVID-19. As for the study in general: Samples representing acute and convalescent COVID-19 were sourced from the United States, Italy and Spain.

Per the original methods: Scientists estimated how many nucleated cells there were by amplifying reference gene primers. The assay was immunoSEQ multiplex PCR, and TCRdb's table has in-frame clones only and misses some. V, J and clone size were drawn from that table, and D and trimming were deduced from the DNA. This sample has some 400,000 clones, with approximately 86% found just once. The sequence came from a human donor in a cohort sampled during active COVID-19. Input material: peripheral blood.

The CDR3 loop reads CAISDHGRGASYNEQFF. DNA of the CDR3: TGTGCCATCAGTGATCATGGGAGGGGGGCCTCCTACAATGAGCAGTTCTTC. The chain has TRBV10-3 and TRBJ2-1; D perhaps matches TRBD2 (7 bases). There are 17 residues in the CDR3. Trimming cost V 3 bases and J 0 bases, with 15 bases left between them. The germline V gene has CDR1 ENHRY and CDR2 SYGVKD.